This T cell receptor beta chain derives from a study of T-cell memory formation after mild COVID-19. Study summary: TCR clusters were mostly donor specific.

The study, taken as a whole, reports: Pre-infection memory showed some responding clones, and this suggested that cross-reactive memory joined. A second wave expanding day 15 to 37 was CD4+-biased; contracting clones were balanced.

Germline V gene data show CDR1 as MNHNS and CDR2 as SASEGT. This CDR3 contains 14 residues. J was trimmed by 4 bases and V by 6 bases; bases with no gene match: 5. 5'RACE primed at constant segments yielded TCR alpha and TCR beta cDNA libraries bearing sample barcodes and UMIs. In TCRdb, the 5' RACE reads were re-called with MiXCR into one record per CDR3 protein. The sample lists roughly 200,000 distinct CDR3 sequences; 15% to 20% were seen once. This clonotype was observed a few times. Its antigen remains unknown. The source of this sequence is an adult woman who had mild COVID-19 (a few samples of this study predate the infection). Cell type and time point are not known. The chain links TRBV6-1 to TRBJ2-3; 9 positions agree with TRBD1. The sample consisted of PBMCs or a T cell subset sorted from them (not recorded which). This CDR3 is CASRKQGAADTQYF. DNA of the CDR3: TGTGCCAGCAGGAAACAGGGGGCCGCAGATACGCAGTATTTT.